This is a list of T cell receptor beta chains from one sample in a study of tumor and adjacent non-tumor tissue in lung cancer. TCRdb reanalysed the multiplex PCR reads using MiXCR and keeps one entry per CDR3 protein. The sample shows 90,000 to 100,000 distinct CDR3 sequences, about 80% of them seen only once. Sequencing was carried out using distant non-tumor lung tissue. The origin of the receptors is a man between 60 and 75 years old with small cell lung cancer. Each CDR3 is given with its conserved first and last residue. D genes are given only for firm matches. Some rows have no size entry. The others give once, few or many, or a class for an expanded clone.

DNA: TGTGCCAGCAGCCCCGACACAGGGGTCGTGGCAGATACGCAGCATTTT
CDR3: CASSPDTGVVADTQHF
size: once
J: TRBJ1-5
D: TRBD1
V: TRBV5-4

DNA: TGTGCCGGCAGTGAGTTGCGGGAATGGGAGACCCAGTACTTC
CDR3: CAGSELREWETQYF
size: .
J: TRBJ2-5
D: .
V: TRBV6-1

DNA: TGCAGTGCTAGACCGACCAGGGGGATTAACACCGTGGAGCTGTTTTTT
CDR3: CSARPTRGINTVELFF
size: .
J: TRBJ2-2
D: TRBD1
V: TRBV20-1

DNA: TGCAGTGCAACCCCGGGACTACTCGTCGATGAGCAGTTCTTC
CDR3: CSATPGLLVDEQFF
size: many
J: TRBJ2-1
D: TRBD2
V: TRBV20-1

DNA: TGTGCCAGCAGTCGTAGCGGGAACACAGATATGCAGTATTTT
CDR3: CASSRSGNTDMQYF
size: .
J: TRBJ2-3
D: TRBD2
V: TRBV12-3/TRBV12-4

DNA: TGTGCCTGCAGCTTGGCCTCCGTGATAGCGAACACTGAAGCTTTCTTT
CDR3: CACSLASVIANTEAFF
size: .
J: TRBJ1-1
D: .
V: TRBV5-6

DNA: TGTGCCAGCAGCCAAAATGTGAAGGGGTCCCAGTACTTC
CDR3: CASSQNVKGSQYF
size: .
J: TRBJ2-5
D: .
V: TRBV4-2

DNA: TGCGCCACCAGTCCCGGCATGAACACTGAAGCTTTCTTT
CDR3: CATSPGMNTEAFF
size: few
J: TRBJ1-1
D: .
V: TRBV10-2

DNA: TGTGCCAGCACCCTGGACAGGGTAGGTGTAATGAACACTGAAGCTTTCTTT
CDR3: CASTLDRVGVMNTEAFF
size: .
J: TRBJ1-1
D: TRBD1
V: TRBV5-4

DNA: TGTGCCATCAGTGAAGCAGGGGCGGGAAACACCATATATTTT
CDR3: CAISEAGAGNTIYF
size: .
J: TRBJ1-3
D: .
V: TRBV10-3

DNA: TGTGCCAGCAGCCGAGACTGGGGGAGCCAAGAAACGCAGTATTTT
CDR3: CASSRDWGSQETQYF
size: .
J: TRBJ2-3
D: .
V: TRBV4-2

DNA: TGTGCCAGCGGCTTAAGAGTAGCGGGAGGCTACTACTACTATGAGCAGTTCTTC
CDR3: CASGLRVAGGYYYYEQFF
size: .
J: TRBJ2-1
D: TRBD2
V: TRBV11-2

DNA: TGTGCTAGCGGTTCGGGATTGGGGGATTCACCCCTCCACTTT
CDR3: CASGSGLGDSPLHF
size: .
J: TRBJ1-6
D: .
V: TRBV6-6

DNA: TGTGCCAGCGGACCCGGACAGGGGTCTTTTGAGACCCAGTACTTC
CDR3: CASGPGQGSFETQYF
size: once
J: TRBJ2-5
D: TRBD1
V: TRBV6-6

DNA: TGTACCAGCAGCTCTCCTGAACGCGGGGGGCTCTACGAGCAGTATTTC
CDR3: CTSSSPERGGLYEQYF
size: .
J: TRBJ2-7
D: TRBD2
V: TRBV11-3

DNA: TGTGCCAGCATCTATTCCACAGGGTTCGAGACCCATTACTTC
CDR3: CASIYSTGFETHYF
size: .
J: TRBJ2-5
D: .
V: TRBV7-9

DNA: TGTGCCAGCAGTAGCTCGAGTAGCCGACAAGATACGCAGTATTTT
CDR3: CASSSSSSRQDTQYF
size: .
J: TRBJ2-3
D: .
V: TRBV6-5

DNA: TGCAGTGCTAGAACATCTAATGAAAAACTGTTTTTT
CDR3: CSARTSNEKLFF
size: .
J: TRBJ1-4
D: .
V: TRBV20-1

DNA: TGTGCCAGCAGCTTCAGCGCGAGGGAGACCCAGTATTTC
CDR3: CASSFSARETQYF
size: once
J: TRBJ2-5
D: .
V: TRBV11-3

DNA: TGTGCCAGCAGCTTAGAACTTGGGGCTAACACTGAAGCTTTCTTT
CDR3: CASSLELGANTEAFF
size: .
J: TRBJ1-1
D: .
V: TRBV11-2

DNA: TGCAGCGTTGACATTCTAGCGGAAACCGGGGAGATGTTTTTT
CDR3: CSVDILAETGEMFF
size: .
J: TRBJ2-2
D: TRBD2
V: TRBV29-1

DNA: TGTTCCAGCAGTTCCGGGGACACGGCTGATGAAAAACTGTTTTTT
CDR3: CSSSSGDTADEKLFF
size: .
J: TRBJ1-4
D: .
V: TRBV11-2

DNA: TGTAGCGGCCGGGACAGGTCTAGGAGCATTGAAGCTTTCTTC
CDR3: CSGRDRSRSIEAFF
size: .
J: TRBJ1-1
D: TRBD1
V: TRBV29-1

DNA: TGCAGCGTCGCGGGGGTAGCGGGCGCTAGCACAGATACGCAGTATTTT
CDR3: CSVAGVAGASTDTQYF
size: many
J: TRBJ2-3
D: TRBD2
V: TRBV29-1

DNA: TGTGCCAGCAGCTTAGTGACAGCCCAGAGCACCTGCAATGAGCAATTCTTC
CDR3: CASSLVTAQSTCNEQFF
size: .
J: TRBJ2-1
D: .
V: TRBV11-2

DNA: TGTGCCAGCAGAGACAAGGGGAGCTCCTATAATTCACCCCTCCACTTC
CDR3: CASRDKGSSYNSPLHF
size: .
J: TRBJ1-6
D: .
V: TRBV6-1

DNA: TGCAGAGTTGTAAAGGACAGGGTTGATGGATACACCTTC
CDR3: CRVVKDRVDGYTF
size: .
J: TRBJ1-2
D: TRBD1
V: TRBV29-1

DNA: TGCAGTACTAGAGGTCCAGAAATGGAGAAACTGTTTTTT
CDR3: CSTRGPEMEKLFF
size: few
J: TRBJ1-4
D: .
V: TRBV20-1

DNA: TGCTCCAGCAGGGCGCGAGCGGGGGGGGAGAATGAACAGTTCTTC
CDR3: CSSRARAGGENEQFF
size: once
J: TRBJ2-1
D: TRBD2
V: TRBV4-1

DNA: TGTGCCAGCAGCAACCGGCAGGGCGACAATGAGCAGTTCTTC
CDR3: CASSNRQGDNEQFF
size: few
J: TRBJ2-1
D: .
V: TRBV11-2

DNA: TGTGCCAGCTTAAGGACAGGGGCCAACGTCCTGACTTTC
CDR3: CASLRTGANVLTF
size: .
J: TRBJ2-6
D: .
V: TRBV12-3/TRBV12-4

DNA: TGTGCCAGCTCACCAGACGCAGATACGCAGTATTTT
CDR3: CASSPDADTQYF
size: .
J: TRBJ2-3
D: .
V: TRBV18

DNA: TGTGCCAGAAGCTCGACCTATGACGAGCAGTACTTC
CDR3: CARSSTYDEQYF
size: .
J: TRBJ2-7
D: .
V: TRBV11-2

DNA: TGTGCCAGCGGCGCTCCGGACAGCCCTACCTGGGAGCTGTTTTTT
CDR3: CASGAPDSPTWELFF
size: .
J: TRBJ2-2
D: .
V: TRBV7-3

DNA: TGTGCCAGCAGTTACGGGTTAGGTGGGAGCCACTACTTC
CDR3: CASSYGLGGSHYF
size: .
J: TRBJ2-5
D: .
V: TRBV6-6

DNA: TGTGCCACCAGCAGAGATGATCAGTCCCAGCATTTT
CDR3: CATSRDDQSQHF
size: .
J: TRBJ1-5
D: .
V: TRBV15

DNA: TGTGCCAACACCAAGGCGGGGAGTGGGAATCAGCCCCAGCATTTT
CDR3: CANTKAGSGNQPQHF
size: .
J: TRBJ1-5
D: .
V: TRBV12-3/TRBV12-4

DNA: TGTGCCAGCGGCTTAGTCGCGAGGGGCACTGAAGCTTTCTTT
CDR3: CASGLVARGTEAFF
size: .
J: TRBJ1-1
D: .
V: TRBV11-2

DNA: TGTGCCATCAGTGAGACGGGACTAGCGGGGATTGGTGAGCAGCTCTTC
CDR3: CAISETGLAGIGEQLF
size: .
J: TRBJ2-1
D: TRBD2
V: TRBV10-3

DNA: TGTGCCAGCAATTACGAAGTCCAAGAGACCCAGTACTTC
CDR3: CASNYEVQETQYF
size: .
J: TRBJ2-5
D: .
V: TRBV6-2/TRBV6-3

DNA: TGTACCAGCAGCTTGAGACGGGACATGGGTATGGAGACCCAGTACTTC
CDR3: CTSSLRRDMGMETQYF
size: .
J: TRBJ2-5
D: .
V: TRBV11-2

DNA: TGCAGCGTTGAAGACAAAACAAGAAACACTGAAGCTTTCTTT
CDR3: CSVEDKTRNTEAFF
size: many
J: TRBJ1-1
D: .
V: TRBV29-1